This T cell receptor (beta chain) was retrieved from a study of identical twins. A universal primer site was added by template switching, and unique molecular identifiers were carried by the cDNA. TCRdb called the 5' RACE reads again in MiXCR, with one record for every CDR3 protein. The profile shows around 480,000 distinct CDR3 sequences, around an eighth of them singletons. This clonotype was seen a handful of times. The antigen is unknown. Study-level points and caveats: It was cross-sectional statistical analysis, not following the same donors, that the conclusions relied on. Invariant cells of the MAIT and iNKT types might have partly distorted the zero-insertion analyses. Excess low generation probability was seen in twin-shared out-of-frame alpha sequences.

These data were also reused for a study on yellow fever vaccine responses in identical twins.

The clonotype was recovered from a woman under 30 in good health. The sequencing input was CD4+ T cells sorted from blood.

The CDR3 coding sequence is TGTGCCAGCATCCTGGACAGGGGAGACACTGAAGCTTTCTTT. This encodes CASILDRGDTEAFF. The chain has TRBV5-6 and TRBJ1-1; TRBD1 matches at 9 bases. The J segment lost 3 bases and the V segment lost 6 bases, leaving 6 bases of the junction unmatched. The CDR3 is made up of 14 amino acids. Germline assignment: CDR1 SGHDT and CDR2 YYEEEE.